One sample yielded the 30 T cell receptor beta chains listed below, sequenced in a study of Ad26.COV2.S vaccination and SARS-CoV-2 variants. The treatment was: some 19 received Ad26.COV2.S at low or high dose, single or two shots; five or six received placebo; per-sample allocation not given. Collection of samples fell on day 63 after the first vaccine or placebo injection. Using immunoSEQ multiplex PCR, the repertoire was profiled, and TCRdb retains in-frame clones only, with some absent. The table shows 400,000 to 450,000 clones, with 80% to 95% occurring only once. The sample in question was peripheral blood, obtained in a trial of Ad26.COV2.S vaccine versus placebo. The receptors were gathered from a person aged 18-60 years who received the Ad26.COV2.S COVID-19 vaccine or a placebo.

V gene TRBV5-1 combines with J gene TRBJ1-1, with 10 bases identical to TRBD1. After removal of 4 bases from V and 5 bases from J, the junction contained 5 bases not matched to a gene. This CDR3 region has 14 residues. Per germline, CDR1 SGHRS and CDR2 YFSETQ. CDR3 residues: CASSPVDRGTEAFF. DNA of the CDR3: TGCGCCAGCAGCCCGGTGGACAGGGGGACTGAAGCTTTCTTT.

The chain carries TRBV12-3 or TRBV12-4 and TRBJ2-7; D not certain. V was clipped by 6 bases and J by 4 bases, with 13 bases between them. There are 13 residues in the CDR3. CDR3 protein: CASSPRHVYEQYF. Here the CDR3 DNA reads TGTGCCAGCAGCCCACGACACGTGTACGAGCAGTACTTC.

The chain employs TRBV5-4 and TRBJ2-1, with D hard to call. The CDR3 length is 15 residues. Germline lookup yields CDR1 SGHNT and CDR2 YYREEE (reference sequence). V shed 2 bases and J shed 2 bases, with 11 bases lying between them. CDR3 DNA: TGTGCCAGCAGCTTATTCCACAGCACCTACAATGAGCAGTTCTTC. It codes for CASSLFHSTYNEQFF.

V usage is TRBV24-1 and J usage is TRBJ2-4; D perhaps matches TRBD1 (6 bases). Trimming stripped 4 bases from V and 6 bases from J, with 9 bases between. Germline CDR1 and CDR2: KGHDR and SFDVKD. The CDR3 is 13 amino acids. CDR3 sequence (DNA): TGTGCCACCAGTGAACCGGACAGAAACATTCAGTACTTC. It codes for CATSEPDRNIQYF.

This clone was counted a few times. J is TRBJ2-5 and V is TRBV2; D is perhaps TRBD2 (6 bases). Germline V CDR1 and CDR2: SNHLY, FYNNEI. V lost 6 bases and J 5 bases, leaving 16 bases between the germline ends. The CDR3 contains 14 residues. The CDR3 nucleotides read TGTGCCAGCAGCCCCGTTTTACGGGGGGAGACCCAGTACTTC. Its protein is CASSPVLRGETQYF.

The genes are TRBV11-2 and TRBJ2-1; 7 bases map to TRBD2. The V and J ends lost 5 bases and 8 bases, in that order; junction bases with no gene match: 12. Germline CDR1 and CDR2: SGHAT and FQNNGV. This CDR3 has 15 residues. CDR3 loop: CASSRKSGISDEQFF. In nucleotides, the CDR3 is TGTGCCAGCAGCCGGAAGAGCGGGATCAGTGATGAGCAGTTCTTC.

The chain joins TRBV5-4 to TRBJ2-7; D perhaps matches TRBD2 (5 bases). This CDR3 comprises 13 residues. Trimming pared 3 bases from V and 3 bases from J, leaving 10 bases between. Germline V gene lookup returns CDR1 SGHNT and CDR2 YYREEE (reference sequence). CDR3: CASSSELVYEQYF. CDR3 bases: TGTGCCAGCAGCTCAGAACTAGTCTACGAGCAGTACTTC.

The DNA for the CDR3 is TGCGCCAGCAGTGAGTCGACAGCGGAAGCTTTCTTT. Translating gives CASSESTAEAFF. This chain uses TRBV10-2 with TRBJ1-1; D perhaps matches TRBD1 (5 bases). Germline values: CDR1 WSHSY, CDR2 SAAADI. The CDR3 consists of 12 residues. V lost 0 bases and J lost 8, with 7 bases in between.

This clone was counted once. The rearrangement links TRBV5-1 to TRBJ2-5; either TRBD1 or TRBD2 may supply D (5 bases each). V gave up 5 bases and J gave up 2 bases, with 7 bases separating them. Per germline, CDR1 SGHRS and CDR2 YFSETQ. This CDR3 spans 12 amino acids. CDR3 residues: CASRGPQETQYF. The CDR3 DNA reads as TGCGCCAGCAGGGGACCGCAAGAGACCCAGTACTTC.

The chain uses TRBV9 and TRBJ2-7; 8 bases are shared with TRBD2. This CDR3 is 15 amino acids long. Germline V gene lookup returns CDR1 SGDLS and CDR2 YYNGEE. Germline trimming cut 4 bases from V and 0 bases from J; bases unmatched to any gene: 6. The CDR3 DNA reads TGTGCCAGCAGCCCGCAGCGGGGGAGCTCCTACGAGCAGTACTTC. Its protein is CASSPQRGSSYEQYF.

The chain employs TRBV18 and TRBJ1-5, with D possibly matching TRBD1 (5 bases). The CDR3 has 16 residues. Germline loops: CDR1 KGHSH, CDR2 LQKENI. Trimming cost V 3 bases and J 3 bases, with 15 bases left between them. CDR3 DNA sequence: TGTGCCAGCTCACCCAACGGGGGTAATACCAATCAGCCCCAGCATTTT. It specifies CASSPNGGNTNQPQHF.

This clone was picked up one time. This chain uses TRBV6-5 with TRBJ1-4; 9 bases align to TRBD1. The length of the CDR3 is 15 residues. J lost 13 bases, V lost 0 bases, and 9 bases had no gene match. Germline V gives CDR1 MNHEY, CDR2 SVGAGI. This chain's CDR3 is CASSYSTGGGLALFF. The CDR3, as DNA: TGTGCCAGCAGTTACTCGACAGGGGGGGGGCTTGCACTGTTTTTT.

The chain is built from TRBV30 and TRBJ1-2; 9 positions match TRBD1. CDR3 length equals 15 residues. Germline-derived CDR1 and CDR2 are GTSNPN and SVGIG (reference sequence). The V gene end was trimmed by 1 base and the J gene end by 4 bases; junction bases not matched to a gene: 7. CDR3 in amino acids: CAWSAQGARGYGYTF. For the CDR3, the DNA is TGTGCCTGGAGTGCACAGGGGGCGCGAGGCTATGGCTACACCTTC.

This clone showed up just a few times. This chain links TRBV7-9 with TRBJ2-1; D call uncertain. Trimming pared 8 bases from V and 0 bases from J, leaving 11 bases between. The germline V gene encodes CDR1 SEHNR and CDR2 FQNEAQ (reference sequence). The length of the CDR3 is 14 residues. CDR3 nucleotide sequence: TGTGCCAGCTTATTAGCCGGCTCCTACAATGAGCAGTTCTTC. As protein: CASLLAGSYNEQFF.

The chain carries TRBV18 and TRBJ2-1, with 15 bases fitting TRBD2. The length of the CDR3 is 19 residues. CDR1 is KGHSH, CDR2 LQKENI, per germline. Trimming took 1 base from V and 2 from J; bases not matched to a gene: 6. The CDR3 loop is CASSPLRTSGRGTYNEQFF. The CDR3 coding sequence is TGTGCCAGCTCACCACTAAGGACTAGCGGGAGGGGAACCTACAATGAGCAGTTCTTC.

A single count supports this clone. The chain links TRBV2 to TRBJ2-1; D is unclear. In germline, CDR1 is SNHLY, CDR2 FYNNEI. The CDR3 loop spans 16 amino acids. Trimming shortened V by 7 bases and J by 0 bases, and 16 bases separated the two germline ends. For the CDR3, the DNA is TGTGCCAGCAAGCCCTGGGGAACCAACTCCTACAATGAGCAGTTCTTC. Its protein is CASKPWGTNSYNEQFF.

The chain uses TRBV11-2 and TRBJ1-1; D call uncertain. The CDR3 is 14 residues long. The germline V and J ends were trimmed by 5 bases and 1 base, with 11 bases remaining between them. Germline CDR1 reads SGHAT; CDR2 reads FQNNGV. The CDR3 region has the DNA TGTGCCAGCAGCGCGGAGTTGTCGAACACTGAAGCTTTCTTT. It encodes CASSAELSNTEAFF.

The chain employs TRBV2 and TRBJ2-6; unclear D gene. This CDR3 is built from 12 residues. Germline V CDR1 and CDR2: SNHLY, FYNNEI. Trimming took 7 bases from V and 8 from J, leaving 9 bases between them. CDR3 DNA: TGTGCCAGCAACTCGGTATCCAACGTCCTGACTTTC. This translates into CASNSVSNVLTF.

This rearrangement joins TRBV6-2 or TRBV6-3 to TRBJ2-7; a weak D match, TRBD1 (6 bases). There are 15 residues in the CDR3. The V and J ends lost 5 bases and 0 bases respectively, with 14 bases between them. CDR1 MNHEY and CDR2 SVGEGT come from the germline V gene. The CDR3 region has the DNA TGTGCCAGCAGTCTTACGCCCAGGGGCTCCTACGAGCAGTACTTC. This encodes CASSLTPRGSYEQYF.

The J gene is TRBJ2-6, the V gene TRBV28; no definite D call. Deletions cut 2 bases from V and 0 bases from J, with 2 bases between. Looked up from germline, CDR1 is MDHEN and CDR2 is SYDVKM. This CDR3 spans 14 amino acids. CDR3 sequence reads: CASSLNSGANVLTF. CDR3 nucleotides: TGTGCCAGCAGTTTAAACTCTGGGGCCAACGTCCTGACTTTC.

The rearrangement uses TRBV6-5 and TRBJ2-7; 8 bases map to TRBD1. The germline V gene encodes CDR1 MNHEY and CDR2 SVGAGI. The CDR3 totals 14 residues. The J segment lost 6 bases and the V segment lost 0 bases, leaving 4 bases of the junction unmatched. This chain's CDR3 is CASSYSKQGGEQYF. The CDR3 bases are TGTGCCAGCAGTTACTCTAAACAGGGGGGCGAGCAGTACTTC.

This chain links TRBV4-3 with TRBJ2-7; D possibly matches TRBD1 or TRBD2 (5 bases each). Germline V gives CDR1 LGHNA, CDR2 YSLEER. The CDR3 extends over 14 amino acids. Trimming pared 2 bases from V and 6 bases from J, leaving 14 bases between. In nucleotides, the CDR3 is TGCGCCAGCAGCCAACTACTAGGGGCACTCGAGCAGTACTTC. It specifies CASSQLLGALEQYF.

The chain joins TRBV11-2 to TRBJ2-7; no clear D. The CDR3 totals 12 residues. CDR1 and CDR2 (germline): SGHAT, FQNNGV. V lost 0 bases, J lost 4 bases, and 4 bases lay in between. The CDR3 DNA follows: TGTGCCAGCAGCTTAGAACCATACGAGCAGTACTTC. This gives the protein CASSLEPYEQYF.

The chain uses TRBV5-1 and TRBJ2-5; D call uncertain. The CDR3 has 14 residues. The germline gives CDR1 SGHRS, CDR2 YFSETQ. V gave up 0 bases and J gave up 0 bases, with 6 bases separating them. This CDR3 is CASSLGMYQETQYF. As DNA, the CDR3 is TGCGCCAGCAGCTTGGGAATGTACCAAGAGACCCAGTACTTC. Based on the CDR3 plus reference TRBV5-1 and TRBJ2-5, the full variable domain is KAGVTQTPRYLIKTRGQQVTLSCSPISGHRSVSWYQQTPGQGLQFLFEYFSETQRNKGNFPGRFSGRQFSNSRSEMNVSTLELGDSALYLCASSLGMYQETQYFGPGTRLLVL.

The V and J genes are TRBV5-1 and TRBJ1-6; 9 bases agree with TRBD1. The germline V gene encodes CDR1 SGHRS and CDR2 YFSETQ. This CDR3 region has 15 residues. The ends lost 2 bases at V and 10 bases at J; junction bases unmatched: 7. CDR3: CASSFAGTGTSPLHF. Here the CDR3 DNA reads TGCGCCAGCAGCTTTGCCGGGACAGGGACCTCACCCCTCCACTTT.

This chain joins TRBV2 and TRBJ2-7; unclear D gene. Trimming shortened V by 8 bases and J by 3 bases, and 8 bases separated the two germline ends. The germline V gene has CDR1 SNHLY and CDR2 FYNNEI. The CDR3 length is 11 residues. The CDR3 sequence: CASAPHYEQYF. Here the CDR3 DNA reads TGTGCCAGCGCGCCCCACTACGAGCAGTACTTC.

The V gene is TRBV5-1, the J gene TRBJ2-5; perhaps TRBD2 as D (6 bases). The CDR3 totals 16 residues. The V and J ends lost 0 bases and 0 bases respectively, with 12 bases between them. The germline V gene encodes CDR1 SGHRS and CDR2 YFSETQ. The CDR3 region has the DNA TGCGCCAGCAGCTTGGAAGGTAGCGGTCACCAAGAGACCCAGTACTTC. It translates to CASSLEGSGHQETQYF.

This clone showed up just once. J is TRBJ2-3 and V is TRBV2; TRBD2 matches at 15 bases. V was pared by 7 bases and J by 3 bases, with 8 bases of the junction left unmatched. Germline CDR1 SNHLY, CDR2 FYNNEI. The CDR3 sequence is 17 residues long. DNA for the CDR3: TGTGCCAGCAATAAGCCGGGACTAGCGGGAGGTACAGATACGCAGTATTTT. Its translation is CASNKPGLAGGTDTQYF.

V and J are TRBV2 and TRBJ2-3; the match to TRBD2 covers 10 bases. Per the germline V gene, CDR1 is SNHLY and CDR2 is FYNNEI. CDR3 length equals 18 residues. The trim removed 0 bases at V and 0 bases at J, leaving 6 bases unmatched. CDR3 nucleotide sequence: TGTGCCAGCAGTGAAGCTGACAAGGGACTAGCGAGCACAGATACGCAGTATTTT. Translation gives CASSEADKGLASTDTQYF.

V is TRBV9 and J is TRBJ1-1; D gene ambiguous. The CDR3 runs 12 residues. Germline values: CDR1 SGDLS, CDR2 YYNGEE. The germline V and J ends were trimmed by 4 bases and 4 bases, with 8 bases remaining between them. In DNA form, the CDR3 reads TGTGCCAGCAGCTCGGGCGGCACTGAAGCTTTCTTT. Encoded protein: CASSSGGTEAFF.